The clone carrying this T cell receptor (beta chain) was observed a few times. As yet, its antigen is unknown. The table came from immunoSEQ multiplex PCR; TCRdb's copy has only in-frame clones and leaves some out. Of under 40,000 clones listed, around four fifths were seen once; the top ten hold just under 2%. This specimen comes from a study of vaccination effects on CD4 cells after COVID-19. This CDR3 has 14 residues. V was cut by 2 bases and J by 1 base, with 5 bases left in between. Germline V CDR1 and CDR2: KGHSH, LQKENI. CD4+ T cells specific for antigen were expanded with viral peptide pools by the ViraFEST assay before sequencing. Once cultured for roughly nine days, the cells underwent separation to obtain CD4+ T cells. Participants received two doses of either the BNT162b2 or mRNA-1273 vaccine. Vaccinated recipients, who were negative for nucleocapsid antibodies, had no history of SARS-CoV-2 infection.

This material consisted of CD4+ T cells from PBMCs cultured with HCoV-NL63 spike peptides, taken after COVID-19 vaccination. The V call is TRBV18, the J call TRBJ2-2; D unresolved. The source of this sequence is a human donor who received a COVID-19 vaccine. Some clones in this sample may be carry-over from other donors' samples. In DNA form, the CDR3 reads TGTGCCAGCTCACCAACAGTGAACACCGGGGAGCTGTTTTTT. Amino acid sequence: CASSPTVNTGELFF.